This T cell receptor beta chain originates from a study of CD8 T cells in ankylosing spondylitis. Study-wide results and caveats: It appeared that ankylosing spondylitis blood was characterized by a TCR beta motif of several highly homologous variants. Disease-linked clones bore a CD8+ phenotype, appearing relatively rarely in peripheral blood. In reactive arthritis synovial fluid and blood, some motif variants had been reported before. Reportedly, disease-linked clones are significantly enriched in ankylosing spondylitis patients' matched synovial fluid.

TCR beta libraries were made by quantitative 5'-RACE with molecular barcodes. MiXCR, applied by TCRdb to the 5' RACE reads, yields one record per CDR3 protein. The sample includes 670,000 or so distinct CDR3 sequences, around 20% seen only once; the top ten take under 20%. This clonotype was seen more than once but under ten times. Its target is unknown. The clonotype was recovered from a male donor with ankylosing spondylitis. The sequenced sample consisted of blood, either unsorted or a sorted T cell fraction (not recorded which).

The CDR3 DNA sequence: TGTGCCAGCAGTTCAGGGTCTGGCAATCAGCCCCAGCATTTT. It specifies CASSSGSGNQPQHF. The chain is built from TRBV12-3 or TRBV12-4 and TRBJ1-5; D may be TRBD1 (5 bases). The V end was cut by 4 bases, the J end by 2 bases, with 9 bases between. This CDR3 contains 14 residues.